This TCR beta chain was documented in a study of regulatory T cells in long-lasting Graves disease. Study conclusions and caveats: Those with persistent disease had in common more public clonotypes (2,741) than new patients (approximately 970). Possibly, too few samples lowered accuracy.

Assembly of TCR beta libraries relied on iRepertoire HTBI primers together with Arm-PCR of CDR3 regions. MiXCR, applied by TCRdb to the multiplex PCR reads, yields one record per CDR3 protein. Of around 500,000 distinct CDR3 sequences in the sample, roughly 20% were seen once. This clonotype has a handful of counts. Its specificity is unknown. Germline V CDR1 and CDR2: SQVTM, ANQGSEA. This CDR3 has 14 residues. V dropped 2 bases and J dropped 5 bases, with 15 bases sitting between them. Time point reported: persistent/refractory GD, antithyroid drugs over 5 years with positive TRAb. PBMCs provided the RNA from which the TCR library was made. A peripheral blood sample, roughly 8.5 milliliters in volume, was drawn into EDTA tubes.

The chain joins TRBV29-1 to TRBJ1-2; TRBD1 is a possible D gene (5 bases). This material consisted of peripheral blood mononuclear cells (PBMCs), taken when the disease was refractory, from a patient treated with antithyroid drugs. This TCR was recovered from a female donor with Graves disease. The CDR3 loop reads CSVERVGAQYGYTF. CDR3 in DNA: TGCAGCGTTGAACGTGTAGGGGCTCAGTATGGCTACACCTTC.